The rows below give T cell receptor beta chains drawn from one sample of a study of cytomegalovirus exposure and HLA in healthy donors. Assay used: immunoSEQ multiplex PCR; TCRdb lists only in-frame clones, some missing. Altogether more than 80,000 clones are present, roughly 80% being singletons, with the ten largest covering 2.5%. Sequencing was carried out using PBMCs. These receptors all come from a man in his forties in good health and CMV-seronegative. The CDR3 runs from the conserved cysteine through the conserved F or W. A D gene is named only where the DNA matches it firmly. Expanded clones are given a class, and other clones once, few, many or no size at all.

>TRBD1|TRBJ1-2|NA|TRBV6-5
CASSYSHRGTGYTF
TGTGCCAGCAGTTACTCTCACAGGGGGACTGGCTACACCTTC
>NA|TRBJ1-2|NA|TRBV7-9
CASSGRDHGYTF
TGTGCCAGCAGCGGCAGGGATCATGGCTACACCTTC
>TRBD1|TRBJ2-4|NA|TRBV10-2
CASSAGTGGRLAKNIQYF
TGCGCCAGCAGCGCCGGGACAGGGGGGAGACTAGCCAAAAACATTCAGTACTTC
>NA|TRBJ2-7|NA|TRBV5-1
CASGGGGAHEQYF
TGCGCCAGCGGAGGAGGGGGGGCCCACGAGCAGTACTTC
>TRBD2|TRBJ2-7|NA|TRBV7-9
CSSGGGSYEQYF
TGTTCCAGCGGGGGAGGTTCCTACGAGCAGTACTTC
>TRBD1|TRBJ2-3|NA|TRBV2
CASSWDRGIGTDTQYF
TGTGCCAGCAGTTGGGACAGGGGGATCGGCACAGATACGCAGTATTTT
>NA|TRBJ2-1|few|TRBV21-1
CASGWDRGLNRPEDRLSSYNEQFF
TGTGCCAGCGGATGGGACAGGGGGCTGAACCGACCCGAGGATAGGCTAAGCTCCTACAATGAGCAGTTCTTC
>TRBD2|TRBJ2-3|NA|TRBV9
CASSVWSGGEADTQYF
TGTGCCAGCAGCGTATGGAGCGGGGGAGAGGCAGATACGCAGTATTTT
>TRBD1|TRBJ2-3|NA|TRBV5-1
CASGQTGTGGADTQYF
TGCGCCAGCGGTCAAACCGGGACAGGGGGCGCAGATACGCAGTATTTT
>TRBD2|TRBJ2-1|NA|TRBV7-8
CASSHLGGGGNEQFF
TGTGCCAGCAGCCACCTTGGCGGGGGGGGGAATGAGCAGTTCTTC
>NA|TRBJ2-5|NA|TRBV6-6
CASSYSGSQETQYF
TGTGCCAGCAGTTACTCGGGGAGCCAAGAGACCCAGTACTTC
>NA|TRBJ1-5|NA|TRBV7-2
CASSLVEGRNQPQHF
TGTGCCAGCAGCTTAGTGGAGGGTCGTAATCAGCCCCAGCATTTT
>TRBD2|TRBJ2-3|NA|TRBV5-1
CASSPSSGGYGTDTQYF
TGCGCCAGCAGCCCCTCTAGCGGGGGGTATGGCACAGATACGCAGTATTTT
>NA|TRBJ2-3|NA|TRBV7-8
CASSFRGGFTDTQYF
TGTGCCAGCAGCTTTCGCGGTGGCTTCACAGATACGCAGTATTTT
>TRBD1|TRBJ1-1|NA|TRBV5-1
CASSLGGQGTEAFF
TGCGCCAGCAGCTTGGGAGGACAGGGGACTGAAGCTTTCTTT
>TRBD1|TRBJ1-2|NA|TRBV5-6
CASSMGTGGEFSPGYTF
TGTGCCAGCAGCATGGGGACAGGGGGCGAGTTTAGTCCTGGCTACACCTTC
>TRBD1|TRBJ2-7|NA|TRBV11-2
CASSLGGQGGQYF
TGTGCCAGCAGCTTAGGGGGACAGGGGGGGCAGTACTTC
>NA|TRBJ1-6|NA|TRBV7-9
CSSSLDTYNSPLHF
TGTTCCAGCAGCTTAGACACCTATAATTCACCCCTCCACTTT
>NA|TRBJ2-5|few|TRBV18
CASSPSAAGETQYF
TGTGCCAGCTCACCTTCCGCGGCGGGAGAGACCCAGTACTTC
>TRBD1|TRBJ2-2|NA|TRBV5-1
CASSSGQAAGELFF
TGCGCCAGCAGCTCGGGACAGGCGGCCGGGGAGCTGTTTTTT
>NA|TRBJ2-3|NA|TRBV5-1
CASSLIRGRSGTDTQYF
TGCGCCAGCAGCTTGATCAGGGGCCGGTCGGGCACAGATACGCAGTATTTT
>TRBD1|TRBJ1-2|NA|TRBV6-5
CASSYSDRGSYGYTF
TGTGCCAGCAGTTACTCGGACAGGGGGTCTTATGGCTACACCTTC
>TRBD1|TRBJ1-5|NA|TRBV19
CASSILGQGSNQPQHF
TGTGCCAGTAGTATCCTGGGACAGGGATCCAATCAGCCCCAGCATTTT
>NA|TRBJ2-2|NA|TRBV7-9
CASSLEGVPGELFF
TGTGCCAGCAGCTTAGAGGGAGTTCCCGGGGAGCTGTTTTTT
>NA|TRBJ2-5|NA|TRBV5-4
CASSLFQETQYF
TGTGCCAGCAGCCTGTTCCAAGAGACCCAGTACTTC
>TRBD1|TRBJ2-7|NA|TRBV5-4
CASTQDRGSCEQYF
TGTGCCAGCACCCAGGACAGGGGATCTTGCGAGCAGTACTTC
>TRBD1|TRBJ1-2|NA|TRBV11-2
CASSRQGGSYGYTF
TGTGCCAGCAGCCGACAGGGGGGAAGCTATGGCTACACCTTC
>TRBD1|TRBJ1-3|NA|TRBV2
CASRDRGAGNTIYF
TGTGCCAGCAGGGACAGGGGAGCTGGAAACACCATATATTTT
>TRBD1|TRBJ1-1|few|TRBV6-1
CASIPPGQGDTEAFF
TGTGCCAGCATTCCCCCGGGACAGGGAGATACTGAAGCTTTCTTT
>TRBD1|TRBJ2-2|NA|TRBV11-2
CASSLAQGRGRKNTGELFF
TGTGCCAGCAGCTTAGCCCAGGGAAGGGGGCGAAAGAACACCGGGGAGCTGTTTTTT
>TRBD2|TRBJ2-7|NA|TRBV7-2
CASSLGWVSGNSYEQYF
TGTGCCAGCAGCTTAGGATGGGTGAGCGGGAACTCCTACGAGCAGTACTTC
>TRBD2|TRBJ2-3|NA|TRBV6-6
CASSYSIAGFTDTQYF
TGTGCCAGCAGTTACTCCATAGCGGGATTCACAGATACGCAGTATTTT
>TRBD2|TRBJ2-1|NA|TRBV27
CASSSAGAYNEQFF
TGTGCCAGCAGTTCCGCGGGGGCCTACAATGAGCAGTTCTTC
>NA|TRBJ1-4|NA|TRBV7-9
CASSLAGGRNEKLFF
TGTGCCAGCAGCTTAGCGGGGGGGCGGAATGAAAAACTGTTTTTT
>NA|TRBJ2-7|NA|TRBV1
CTSSLSDRGYEQYF
TGCACCAGCAGCCTATCGGACAGGGGGTACGAGCAGTACTTC
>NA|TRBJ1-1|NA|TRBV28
CASSSGLSTEAFF
TGTGCCAGCAGTTCTGGCCTCAGCACTGAAGCTTTCTTT
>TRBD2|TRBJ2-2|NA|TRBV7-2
CASSLSGGDTGELFF
TGTGCCAGCAGCTTAAGCGGGGGAGACACCGGGGAGCTGTTTTTT
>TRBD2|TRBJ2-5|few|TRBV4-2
CASSQAVGTNFIETQYF
TGTGCCAGCAGCCAAGCCGTCGGGACTAACTTTATTGAGACCCAGTACTTC
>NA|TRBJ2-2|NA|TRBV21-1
CASSKEVGRVGLPPNTGELFF
TGTGCCAGCAGCAAAGAGGTCGGGAGGGTGGGGCTACCCCCGAACACCGGGGAGCTGTTTTTT
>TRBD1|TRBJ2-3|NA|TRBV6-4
CASSRSQGAIDTQYF
TGTGCCAGCAGTAGAAGTCAGGGGGCAATAGATACGCAGTATTTT
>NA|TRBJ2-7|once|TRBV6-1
CASSQGRTAIYEQYF
TGTGCCAGCAGTCAGGGTCGGACAGCAATCTACGAGCAGTACTTC
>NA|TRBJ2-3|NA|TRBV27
CASSLYLRGTSTDTQYF
TGTGCCAGCAGTTTATACCTCAGGGGTACTAGCACAGATACGCAGTATTTT
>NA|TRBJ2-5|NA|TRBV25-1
CASSGYGGTQETQYF
TGTGCCAGCAGTGGTTACGGGGGGACACAAGAGACCCAGTACTTC
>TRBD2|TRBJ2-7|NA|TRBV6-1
CASSETPPRGGFSYEQYF
TGTGCCAGCAGTGAAACCCCCCCGCGCGGGGGGTTCTCCTACGAGCAGTACTTC
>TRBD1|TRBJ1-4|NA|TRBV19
CASTLPGQGSEKLFF
TGTGCCAGTACCCTACCGGGACAGGGGTCTGAAAAACTGTTTTTT